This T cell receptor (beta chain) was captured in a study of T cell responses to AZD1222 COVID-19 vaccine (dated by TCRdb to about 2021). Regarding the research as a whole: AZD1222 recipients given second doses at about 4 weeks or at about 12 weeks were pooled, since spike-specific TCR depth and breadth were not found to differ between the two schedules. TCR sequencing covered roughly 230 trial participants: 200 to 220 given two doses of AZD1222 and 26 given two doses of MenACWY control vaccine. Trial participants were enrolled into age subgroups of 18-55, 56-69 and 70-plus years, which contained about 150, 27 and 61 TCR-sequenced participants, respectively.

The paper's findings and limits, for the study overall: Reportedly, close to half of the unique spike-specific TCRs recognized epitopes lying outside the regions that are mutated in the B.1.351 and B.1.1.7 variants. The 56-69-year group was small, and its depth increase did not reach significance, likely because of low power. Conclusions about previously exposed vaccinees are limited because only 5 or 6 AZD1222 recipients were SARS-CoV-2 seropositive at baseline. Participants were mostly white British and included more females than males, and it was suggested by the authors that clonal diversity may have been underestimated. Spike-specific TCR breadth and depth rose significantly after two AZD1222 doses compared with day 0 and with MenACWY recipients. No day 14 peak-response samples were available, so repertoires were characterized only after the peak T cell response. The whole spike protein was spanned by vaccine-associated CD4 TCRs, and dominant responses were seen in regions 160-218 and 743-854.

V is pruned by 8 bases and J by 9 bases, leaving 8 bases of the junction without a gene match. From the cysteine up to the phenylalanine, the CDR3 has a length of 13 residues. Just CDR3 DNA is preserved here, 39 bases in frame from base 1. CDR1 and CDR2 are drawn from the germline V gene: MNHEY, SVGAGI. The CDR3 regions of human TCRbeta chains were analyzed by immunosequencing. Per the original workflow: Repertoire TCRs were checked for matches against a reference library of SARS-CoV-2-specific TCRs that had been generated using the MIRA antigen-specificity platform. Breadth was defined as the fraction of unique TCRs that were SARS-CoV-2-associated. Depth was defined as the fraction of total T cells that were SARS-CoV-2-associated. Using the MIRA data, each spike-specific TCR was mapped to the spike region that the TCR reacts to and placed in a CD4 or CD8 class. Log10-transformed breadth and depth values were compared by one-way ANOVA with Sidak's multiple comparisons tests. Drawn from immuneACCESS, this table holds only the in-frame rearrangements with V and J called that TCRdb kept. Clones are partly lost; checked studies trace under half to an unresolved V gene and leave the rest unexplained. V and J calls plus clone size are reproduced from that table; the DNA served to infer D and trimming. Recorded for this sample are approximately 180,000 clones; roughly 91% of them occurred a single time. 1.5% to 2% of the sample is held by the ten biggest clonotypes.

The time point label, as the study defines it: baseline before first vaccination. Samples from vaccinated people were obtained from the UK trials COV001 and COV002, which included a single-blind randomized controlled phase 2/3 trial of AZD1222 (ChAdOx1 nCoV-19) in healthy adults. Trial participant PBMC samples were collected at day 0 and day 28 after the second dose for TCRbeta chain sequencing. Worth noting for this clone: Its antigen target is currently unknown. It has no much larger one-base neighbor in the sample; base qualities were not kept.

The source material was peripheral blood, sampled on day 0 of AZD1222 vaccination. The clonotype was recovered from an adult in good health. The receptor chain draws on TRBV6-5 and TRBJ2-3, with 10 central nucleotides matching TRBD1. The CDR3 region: CASGPGTGDTQYF. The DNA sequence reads TGTGCCAGCGGCCCCGGGACAGGGGACACGCAGTATTTT.